The clone carrying this T cell receptor (beta chain) has a count of ten or more. The antigen remains undetermined. With V trimmed by 5 bases and J by 4 bases, 6 bases remained unmatched. This CDR3 has 16 amino acids. The germline CDR1 and CDR2 sequences are MNHNS and SASEGT. This record comes from a study of T cells after yellow fever vaccination. Study in general: The authors prepared low-cell-number fractions using SMART-Seq v4 Ultra Low Input.

5'RACE template switching added a universal primer site and UMIs to TCR cDNA. One entry per CDR3 protein results from TCRdb running MiXCR on the 5' RACE reads. The sample lists 120,000 to 150,000 distinct CDR3 sequences, over 7% occurring once. Findings and caveats of the study: The secondary response was weaker but peaked faster, day 5 versus 15.

This TCR derives from a man between 25 and 39 years old who received the YFV17D yellow fever vaccine. The sample in question was CD4+ T cells sorted from PBMCs, obtained 5 days after the yellow fever booster vaccination. The chain joins TRBV6-1 to TRBJ2-3, with 13 bases lining up with TRBD2. The CDR3 reads CASSTGTSGIPDTQYF. The CDR3 DNA follows: TGTGCCAGCAGTACCGGGACTAGCGGGATCCCAGATACGCAGTATTTT.